This T cell receptor (beta chain) was obtained from a study of cytotoxic CD8 clonotypes in ibrutinib-treated CLL. Overall study: Across the patients, some eleven were relapsed/refractory, some 14 treatment-naive and under 18 IGHV unmutated. Among responders, roughly 25 were partial and 2 complete; after median roughly 68 months, 14 stayed remitted and 12 progressed.

Note on this clone: This sample includes further DNA sequences coding for the same CDR3.

With sequencing, the targeted depth ranged from 1 in 200,000 to 1 in 1 million T cells. Produced via immunoSEQ multiplex PCR; TCRdb's table is partial and in-frame only. The sample yields 140,000 to 150,000 clones, roughly 76% seen once. Germline CDR1 KGHSH, CDR2 LQKENI. V gave up 3 bases and J gave up 2 bases; unmatched junction bases: 2. This CDR3 comprises 14 residues. This TCR was recovered from a human donor with chronic lymphocytic leukemia. The sample in question was PBMCs, obtained after 24 months of ibrutinib treatment. The chain joins TRBV18 to TRBJ2-5, with 8 bases lining up with TRBD1. CDR3 bases: TGTGCCAGCTCACCCCGGACAGGGCAAGAGACCCAGTACTTC. Its protein product is CASSPRTGQETQYF.